This is a list of T cell receptor beta chains from one sample in a study of shared clonotypes between healthy human individuals. Profiling relied on immunoSEQ multiplex PCR, and the TCRdb table lists in-frame clones only, not all of them. The sample shows about 820,000 clones, 92% of them seen only once. The specimen was naive CD8+ T cells sorted from blood. These receptors were taken from a man aged 25-45 years in good health. Each CDR3 is given with its conserved first and last residue. The order of the fields is D gene, J gene, V gene, clone size, CDR3 DNA, CDR3 protein. D genes are given only for firm matches. Size is stated for part of the rows, as once, few or many counts, or as a class when the clone is expanded.

>NA|TRBJ2-7|TRBV5-1|NA
TGCGCCAGCAGCCCCTATATCCGGGACGGTCGGTCCTACGAGCAGTACTTC
CASSPYIRDGRSYEQYF
>NA|TRBJ2-7|TRBV30|NA
TGTGCTTCTCGAGGCAGGAGCGAATACGAGCAGTACTTC
CASRGRSEYEQYF
>NA|TRBJ2-7|TRBV28|NA
TGTGCCAGCAGTTTCCGGACGAACGAGCAGTACTTC
CASSFRTNEQYF
>NA|TRBJ2-2|TRBV7-9|NA
TGTGCCAGCAGCCTACGTCTAGTAGGGGAGCTGTTTTTT
CASSLRLVGELFF
>TRBD2|TRBJ2-7|TRBV9|NA
TGTGCCAGCAGCTCCGGGACTAGCGGTTCCTACGAGCAGTACTTC
CASSSGTSGSYEQYF
>NA|TRBJ2-7|TRBV16|once
TGTGCCAGCAGCCAATTAGAACAGACCTACGAGCAGTACTTC
CASSQLEQTYEQYF
>NA|TRBJ1-2|TRBV5-1|once
TGCGCCAGCAGCTTTTCCTCTAACCTTCCTAACTATGGCTACACCTTC
CASSFSSNLPNYGYTF
>TRBD1|TRBJ2-1|TRBV30|many
TGTGCCTGGAGTTGGGACAGGGGCTACAATGAGCAGTTCTTC
CAWSWDRGYNEQFF
>TRBD2|TRBJ2-5|TRBV7-3|NA
TGTGCCAGCAGCCCCGGACTAGCGGGAGCGGAGGAGACCCAGTACTTC
CASSPGLAGAEETQYF
>NA|TRBJ2-7|TRBV4-1|NA
TGCGCCAGCAGCCCGCAAGGGGGAGCGAAAGCCTACGAGCAGTACTTC
CASSPQGGAKAYEQYF